Below are 25 T cell receptor beta chains sequenced from a single sample in a study of OX40 agonist ivuxolimab in advanced cancers. Method: immunoSEQ multiplex PCR; TCRdb's copy keeps in-frame clones and lacks some. The table lists roughly 90,000 clones, around 90% of them singletons. The sequencing here drew on CD4+ or CD8+ T cells sorted from blood, taken in a trial of the OX40 agonist ivuxolimab. The receptor source for this set is an adult with an advanced solid tumor such as melanoma, head and neck, liver or kidney cancer.

This chain connects TRBV5-6 to TRBJ1-5; 7 bases are a match to TRBD1. This CDR3 spans 15 amino acids. The trim removed 4 bases at V and 6 bases at J, leaving 10 bases unmatched. Germline V CDR1 and CDR2: SGHDT, YYEEEE. CDR3 nucleotide sequence: TGTGCCAGCAGCCGTCAGACAGGGACAGTTCAGCCCCAGCATTTT. Residues: CASSRQTGTVQPQHF.

The chain combines TRBV29-1 with TRBJ2-3, with no clear D. Germline-derived CDR1 and CDR2 are SQVTM and ANQGSEA. Deletions cut 4 bases from V and 2 bases from J, with 10 bases between. CDR3 length: 13 amino acids. CDR3 nucleotides: TGCAGCGTTGTGTTCCGACACACAGATACGCAGTATTTT. As protein: CSVVFRHTDTQYF.

This sequence joins TRBV7-2 and TRBJ2-5, with D maybe TRBD2 (6 bases). Germline V gene lookup returns CDR1 SGHTA and CDR2 FQGNSA. Between the trimmed V and J ends, which lost 5 bases and 4 bases, there was a span of 17 bases. This CDR3 comprises 15 residues. The CDR3 DNA reads TGTGCCAGCAGCGCGCCGGGACGGGGGAGAGAGACCCAGTACTTC. This translates into CASSAPGRGRETQYF.

This chain joins TRBV7-2 and TRBJ2-7; D uncertain. Germline CDR1 SGHTA, CDR2 FQGNSA. CDR3 length: 13 residues. V lost 1 base to trimming and J lost 6 bases, with 10 bases between them. In DNA form, the CDR3 reads TGTGCCAGCAGCTTAGATTATAGTGGCGAGCAGTACTTC. Its translation: CASSLDYSGEQYF.

The CDR3 sequence: CAISEGLRAYEQYF. CDR3 DNA: TGTGCCATCAGTGAAGGACTCCGGGCCTACGAGCAGTACTTC. The chain recombines TRBV10-3 with TRBJ2-5; D might be TRBD2 (5 bases). TRBJ2-7 matches the DNA end more closely, so the J call is doubtful. The length of the CDR3 is 14 residues. Germline loops: CDR1 ENHRY, CDR2 SYGVKD.

This sequence joins TRBV19 and TRBJ2-1, with 8 bases that match TRBD2. V gave up 4 bases and J gave up 0 bases; unmatched junction bases: 5. The CDR3 is 16 amino acids. Germline V gene lookup returns CDR1 LNHDA and CDR2 SQIVND (reference sequence). The CDR3 sequence: CASSTVAGSSYNEQFF. CDR3 nucleotides: TGTGCCAGTAGTACGGTAGCGGGGAGCTCCTACAATGAGCAGTTCTTC.

This rearrangement joins TRBV7-2 to TRBJ2-5, with 10 bases lining up with TRBD2. There are 15 residues in the CDR3. From germline, CDR1 is SGHTA and CDR2 FQGNSA. Trimming removed 4 bases from V and 5 bases from J; junction bases left unmatched: 7. The CDR3, as DNA: TGTGCCAGCAGCTCGCTAGCGGGAGAATGGGAGACCCAGTACTTC. Translation: CASSSLAGEWETQYF.

V and J are TRBV5-4 and TRBJ2-3; 11 nucleotides match TRBD2. Trimming removed 4 bases from V and 1 base from J; junction bases left unmatched: 5. This CDR3 contains 16 residues. The germline V gene has CDR1 SGHNT and CDR2 YYREEE (reference sequence). CDR3 DNA: TGTGCCAGCAGCACCGGGACTAGCGGCCGCACAGATACGCAGTATTTT. Translating it yields CASSTGTSGRTDTQYF.

The chain recombines TRBV4-3 with TRBJ2-3; D gene ambiguous. Germline V gene data show CDR1 as LGHNA and CDR2 as YSLEER. The CDR3 spans 15 residues. Trimming shortened V by 2 bases and J by 2 bases, and 11 bases separated the two germline ends. The CDR3 nucleotides read TGCGCCAGCAGCCAAAATAAGGCTAACACAGATACGCAGTATTTT. This gives the protein CASSQNKANTDTQYF.

The V gene is TRBV7-6, the J gene TRBJ1-2; D remains unclear. V dropped 5 bases and J dropped 8 bases, with 21 bases sitting between them. CDR1 is SGHVS and CDR2 is FNYEAQ in the germline V gene. This CDR3 spans 15 amino acids. The CDR3 loop reads CASSPAVTDRKGYTF. The CDR3 coding sequence is TGTGCCAGCAGCCCAGCGGTGACTGATCGGAAAGGCTACACCTTC.

The J gene is TRBJ2-2, the V gene TRBV7-8, with D maybe TRBD1 (5 bases). Germline loops: CDR1 SGHVS, CDR2 FQNEAQ. Trimming took off 5 bases at V and 0 bases at J, with 16 bases between the two ends. This CDR3 is 17 amino acids long. In nucleotides, the CDR3 is TGTGCCAGCAGCCAAAGAACAGGCTTAGCGAACACCGGGGAGCTGTTTTTT. Amino acid sequence: CASSQRTGLANTGELFF.

This clone was recorded once. The chain links TRBV2 to TRBJ1-5; tentative D call: TRBD1 (5 bases). The germline V and J ends were trimmed by 4 bases and 2 bases, with 12 bases remaining between them. Germline CDR1 is SNHLY and CDR2 is FYNNEI. This CDR3 contains 15 residues. CDR3: CASSGGLIGNQPQHF. The CDR3 nucleotides are TGTGCCAGCAGTGGGGGCCTGATAGGCAATCAGCCCCAGCATTTT.

V usage is TRBV18 and J usage is TRBJ2-3, with D perhaps matching TRBD1 (6 bases). V was cut by 3 bases and J by 3 bases, with 10 bases left in between. Germline lookup yields CDR1 KGHSH and CDR2 LQKENI. This CDR3 is 14 amino acids long. The CDR3 is CASSPDRLTDTQYF. In DNA form, the CDR3 reads TGTGCCAGCTCACCGGACAGATTAACAGATACGCAGTATTTT.

This chain connects TRBV15 to TRBJ2-1, with D tentatively TRBD2 (6 bases). The CDR3 runs to 13 residues. Trimming took 5 bases from V and 9 from J, leaving 14 bases between them. Per germline, CDR1 LNHNV and CDR2 YYDKDF (reference sequence). CDR3 protein: CATSPTRSGEQFF. DNA for the CDR3: TGTGCCACCAGCCCGACTAGGTCGGGTGAGCAGTTCTTC.

V is TRBV19 and J is TRBJ1-5, with D perhaps matching TRBD1 (6 bases). Germline CDR1 is LNHDA and CDR2 is SQIVND (reference sequence). Trimming pared 4 bases from V and 4 bases from J, leaving 14 bases between. This CDR3 region has 15 residues. The CDR3 DNA is TGTGCCAGTAGTACCTACAAAACAGGGAATCAGCCCCAGCATTTT. Its protein product is CASSTYKTGNQPQHF.

The rearrangement joins TRBV30 to TRBJ2-5, with 8 bases aligning to TRBD1. CDR1 and CDR2 (germline): GTSNPN, SVGIG (reference sequence). This CDR3 contains 13 residues. The J segment lost 5 bases and the V segment lost 4 bases, leaving 6 bases of the junction unmatched. CDR3 region: CAWTGGLGETQYF. The CDR3 nucleotides are TGTGCCTGGACAGGGGGCTTGGGTGAGACCCAGTACTTC. Supplemented by reference TRBV30 and TRBJ2-5, the full variable domain reads SQTIHQWPATLVQPVGSPLSLECTVEGTSNPNLYWYRQAAGRGLQLLFYSVGIGQISSEVPQNLSASRPQDRQFILSSKKLLLSDSGFYLCAWTGGLGETQYFGPGTRLLVL.

V and J are TRBV23-1 and TRBJ2-2; D not resolved. TRBV23-1 is classed as an ORF, of uncertain function. The CDR3 spans 16 residues. V lost 7 bases and J lost 4, with 19 bases in between. The CDR3 bases are TGCGCCAGCATGGTCTCCGCTACTTCGGGCACCGGGGAGCTGTTTTTT. Its protein product is CASMVSATSGTGELFF.

The chain links TRBV5-1 to TRBJ2-1; 8 bases are a match to TRBD2. V lost 3 bases, J lost 7 bases, and 6 bases stayed unmatched. Germline assignment: CDR1 SGHRS and CDR2 YFSETQ. There are 14 residues in the CDR3. For the CDR3, the DNA is TGCGCCAGCAGCTCCGGTCCGGGGGGGAATGAGCAGTTCTTC. This gives the protein CASSSGPGGNEQFF.

V and J are TRBV5-4 and TRBJ2-2; D unclear. CDR1 is SGHNT, CDR2 YYREEE, per germline (reference sequence). Trimming removed 0 bases at V and 0 bases at J, with 9 bases between. The CDR3 is made up of 16 amino acids. As DNA, the CDR3 is TGTGCCAGCAGCTTGGGCCTAGTCTCGAACACCGGGGAGCTGTTTTTT. Amino acid sequence: CASSLGLVSNTGELFF.

The J gene is TRBJ2-2, the V gene TRBV2; D may be TRBD1 (6 bases). Trimming removed 10 bases at V and 2 bases at J, with 17 bases between. CDR3 size: 15 residues. The germline gives CDR1 SNHLY, CDR2 FYNNEI. Here the CDR3 reads CATKLGTPNTGELFF. The CDR3 bases are TGTGCCACCAAGCTTGGGACACCCAACACCGGGGAGCTGTTTTTT.

The V call is TRBV7-7, the J call TRBJ2-5, with 8 positions matching TRBD1. Germline V gives CDR1 SSHAT, CDR2 FNYEAQ (reference sequence). The CDR3 runs 14 residues. The J segment lost 4 bases and the V segment lost 5 bases, leaving 6 bases of the junction unmatched. For the CDR3, the DNA is TGTGCCAGCAGCCGATCAGGGGGCGGAGAGACCCAGTACTTC. Residues: CASSRSGGGETQYF.

In its sample, this clone was seen once. The J gene is TRBJ2-1, the V gene TRBV29-1; D remains ambiguous. The CDR3 extends over 12 amino acids. Trimming left V 6 bases short and J 0 bases short, with 6 bases between. From germline, CDR1 is SQVTM and CDR2 ANQGSEA. CDR3 residues: CSVQSSYNEQFF. Here the CDR3 DNA reads TGCAGCGTACAGAGCTCCTACAATGAGCAGTTCTTC.

This clone was detected only a few times. The rearrangement uses TRBV5-1 and TRBJ1-1; D is possibly TRBD1 (6 bases). This CDR3 spans 15 amino acids. Germline CDR1 reads SGHRS; CDR2 reads YFSETQ. V was clipped by 2 bases and J by 2 bases, with 13 bases between them. CDR3 protein: CASSLFGTPNTEAFF. CDR3 bases: TGCGCCAGCAGCTTATTCGGGACACCCAACACTGAAGCTTTCTTT.

This chain uses TRBV11-2 with TRBJ2-7, with TRBD1 matching over 10 bases. CDR1 is SGHAT and CDR2 is FQNNGV in the germline V gene. Germline trimming cut 2 bases from V and 2 bases from J; bases unmatched to any gene: 3. This CDR3 spans 15 amino acids. CDR3 sequence: CASSLRQGATYEQYF. The CDR3 coding sequence is TGTGCCAGCAGCTTAAGACAGGGGGCCACCTACGAGCAGTACTTC.

The chain carries TRBV6-1 and TRBJ2-7; D is uncertain. Germline CDR1 is MNHNS and CDR2 is SASEGT. V gave up 8 bases and J gave up 5 bases, with 22 bases separating them. This CDR3 spans 15 amino acids. As DNA, the CDR3 is TGTGCCAGCTCCCCCCTTAGTCTTACTTACGACGAGCAGTACTTC. It codes for CASSPLSLTYDEQYF.